This entry describes one T cell receptor (beta chain). This clonotype was counted ten times or more. The clone's antigen remains unknown. No quality values exist for individual bases; no much larger clone is one base distant. Hyperthyroidism patients were aged 18 to 65 years and newly diagnosed, with disease duration of less than 2 months. Patients with uncontrolled infections, other autoimmune diseases, pregnancy or lactation were excluded. Diagnoses were based on clinical symptoms, serum thyroxine and TRAb, thyroid ultrasound and orbital computed tomography. For progressor patients, blood was drawn at the first diagnosis of hyperthyroidism, before any ophthalmopathy symptoms had appeared. Ficoll-Paque density gradient centrifugation was used to isolate PBMCs from 8 to 10 ml of fresh peripheral blood. Progressor patients were initially diagnosed with Graves' hyperthyroidism and developed ophthalmopathy during follow-up. Total RNA was extracted using Trizol reagent, and RNA quality was assessed on an Agilent 2100 Bioanalyzer.

The record originates from a study of T cells in Graves' hyperthyroidism and ophthalmopathy (dated 2019 in TCRdb). Describing the broader study: Peripheral blood was collected at initial diagnosis, before any treatment. A discovery cohort of fewer than 110 patients, about 44 with Graves' ophthalmopathy and approximately 57 with stable Graves' hyperthyroidism, was used to find distinguishing TCR V-J signatures. An independent validation cohort of around 20 hyperthyroidism patients and more than 15 patients who later progressed to ophthalmopathy tested prospective prediction of ophthalmopathy. The 90 or so discovery patients were randomly split 7:3 into training and test sets. In over five Graves' hyperthyroidism patients, the study also compared T-cell repertoires from thyroid tissue with T-cell repertoires from blood. After sampling, hyperthyroidism patients received methimazole starting at 30 mg daily, and ophthalmopathy patients received high-dose intravenous methylprednisolone. According to the paper, TCR Vbeta CDR3 sequencing was carried out on about 140 peripheral blood samples, which came from 40 to 45 ophthalmopathy, under 85 hyperthyroidism and roughly 17 progressor patients.

The paper's findings and limits, for the study overall: Most expanded thyroid clonotypes (frequency above 0.001) were also found in blood, which suggests that blood repertoires may mirror thyroid immune responses. In validation, the model predicted progression to ophthalmopathy with roughly 66% sensitivity and approximately 78% specificity, a median of approximately 6.7 months before onset. In cross-validation, a model built on a 13 V-J signature told ophthalmopathy apart from stable hyperthyroidism with under 90% sensitivity and 81% to 82% specificity, and in testing the same model reached 80%/75%. No statistical method was used to fix the sample size in advance, and group allocation was not hidden from the investigators.

Counted from cysteine to phenylalanine, this CDR3 has 17 amino acids. The read is trimmed to its CDR3 DNA, 51 bases read in frame from base 1. V is trimmed back by 2 bases and J by 0 bases, and the junction contains 11 bases that no gene match accounts for. As encoded in the germline V gene (reference sequence), CDR1 is GTSNPN while CDR2 is SVGIG. TCR beta CDR3 regions were amplified from RNA transcripts. A first-round RT-PCR of the TCR CDR3 used the HTBI primer set with the Qiagen OneStep RT-PCR kit. The libraries were constructed in a second round of multiplex PCR and then size-selected and purified. The libraries were sequenced on an Illumina HiSeq2000 using paired-end 100 bp reads. The paper's processing steps were these. SOAPnuke was used to process the raw data, removing reads that contained adapters or uncalled bases, had a mean Phred below 15, or lacked an exact match to the constant primer or identifier. COPE v1.2.5 was used to merge high-quality paired reads, and clonotypes were defined as unique nucleotide sequences. Clonotypes were aligned to IMGT TRBV, TRBD and TRBJ reference segments using MiTCR v1.1. Analysis was restricted to V-J combinations with a frequency above 0.0001, which covered roughly 99% of repertoires. The TCS score was defined as the ratio of F50 (clonal expansion) to E x V (chaos), calculated using BLOSUM62-based TCRdist between CDR3 peptides within each V-J. Welch's t-statistics and random forest reduced around 520 V-J features to fewer than 15, which were used in a naive Bayes classifier (R e1071). In TCRdb, the public reads were trimmed at Q25 with fastp and aligned with MiXCR, with productive beta chains retained. Here each entry gathers all rows of one CDR3 protein and keeps the most common genes and DNA. The V and J calls reflect TCRdb's pipeline rather than the authors' work. The sample table shows nearly 600,000 distinct CDR3 sequences, and approximately 15% are seen once. Roughly 5.5% of the sample lies in the top ten.

This TCR was sampled from a woman younger than 45 with Graves' hyperthyroidism that later progressed to Graves' ophthalmopathy. Sequencing was performed on blood. The receptor chain draws on TRBV30 and TRBJ1-2, and TRBD1 matches 8 of the central bases. CDR3 loop: CAWSPLRQGTTNYGYTF. The sequenced DNA is TGTGCCTGGAGTCCCCTTCGACAGGGGACGACTAACTATGGCTACACCTTC.